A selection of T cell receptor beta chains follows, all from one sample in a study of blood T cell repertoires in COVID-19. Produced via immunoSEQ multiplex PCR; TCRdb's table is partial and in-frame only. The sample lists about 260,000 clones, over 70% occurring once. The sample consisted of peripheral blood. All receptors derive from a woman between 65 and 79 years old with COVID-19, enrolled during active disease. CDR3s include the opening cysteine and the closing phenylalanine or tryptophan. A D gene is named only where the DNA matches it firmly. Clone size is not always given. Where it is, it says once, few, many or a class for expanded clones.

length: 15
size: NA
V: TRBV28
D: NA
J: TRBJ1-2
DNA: TGTGCCAGCGGGTCGTGGGGAGAAGGAAACTATGGCTACACCTTC
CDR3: CASGSWGEGNYGYTF

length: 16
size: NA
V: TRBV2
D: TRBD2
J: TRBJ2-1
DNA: TGTGCCAGCAGTGAGTCGACTAGCGGGGGCCTCAATGAGCAGTTCTTC
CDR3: CASSESTSGGLNEQFF

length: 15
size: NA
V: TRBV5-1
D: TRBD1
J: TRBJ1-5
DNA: TGCGCCAGCAGCTTGGAGACAGGGGGCCGTCAGCCCCAGCATTTT
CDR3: CASSLETGGRQPQHF

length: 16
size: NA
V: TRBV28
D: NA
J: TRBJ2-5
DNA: TGTGCCAGCGGTGGTGGGAGTGCCGTCGAGCGGGAGACCCAGTACTTC
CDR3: CASGGGSAVERETQYF

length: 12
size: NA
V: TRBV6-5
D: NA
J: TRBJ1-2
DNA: TGTGCCAGCAGACGAACAGCTTATGGCTACACCTTC
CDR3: CASRRTAYGYTF

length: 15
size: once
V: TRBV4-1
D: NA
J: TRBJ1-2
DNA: TGCGCCAGCAGCCAAGAGCGGCTGGTGGGCTATGGCTACACCTTC
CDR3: CASSQERLVGYGYTF

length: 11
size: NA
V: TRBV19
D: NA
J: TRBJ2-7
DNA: TGTGCCAGTAGTGACGGGTGGGAGCAGTACTTC
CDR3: CASSDGWEQYF

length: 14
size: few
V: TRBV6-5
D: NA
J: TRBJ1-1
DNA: TGTGCCAGCATTCTAGACAGATCGGGCACTGAAGCTTTCTTT
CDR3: CASILDRSGTEAFF

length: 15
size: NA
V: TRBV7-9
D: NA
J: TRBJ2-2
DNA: TGTGCCAGCAACTTACCGGGAAGAAACACCGGGGAGCTGTTTTTT
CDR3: CASNLPGRNTGELFF

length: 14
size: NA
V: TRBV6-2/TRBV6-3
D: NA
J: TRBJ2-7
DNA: TGTGCCAGCAGTTACGGCTCGTCACCCTACGAGCAGTACTTC
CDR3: CASSYGSSPYEQYF

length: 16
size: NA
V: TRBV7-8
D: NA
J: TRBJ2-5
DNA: TGTGCCAGCAGCTTACAGGACTGGGATGCCCAAGAGACCCAGTACTTC
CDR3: CASSLQDWDAQETQYF

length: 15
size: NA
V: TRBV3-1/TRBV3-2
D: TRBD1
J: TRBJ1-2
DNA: TGTGCCAGCAGCCAAGCCGGACAGGGGGTCGCTGGCTACACCTTC
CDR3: CASSQAGQGVAGYTF

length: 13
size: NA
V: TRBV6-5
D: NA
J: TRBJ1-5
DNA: TGTGCCAGCAGATCGGGGGGCGACCAGCCCCAGCATTTT
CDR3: CASRSGGDQPQHF

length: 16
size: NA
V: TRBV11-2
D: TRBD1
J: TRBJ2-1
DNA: TGTGCCAGCAGTCCCGGGACAGGGGGCTACTACAATGAGCAGTTCTTC
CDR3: CASSPGTGGYYNEQFF